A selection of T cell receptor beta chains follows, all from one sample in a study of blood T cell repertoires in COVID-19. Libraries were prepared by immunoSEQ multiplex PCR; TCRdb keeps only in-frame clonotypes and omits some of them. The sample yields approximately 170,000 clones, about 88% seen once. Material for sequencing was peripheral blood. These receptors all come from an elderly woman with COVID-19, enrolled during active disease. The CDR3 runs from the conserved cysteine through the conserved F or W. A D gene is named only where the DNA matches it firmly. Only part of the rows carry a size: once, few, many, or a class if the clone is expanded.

CASTDLGSNQPQHF | TGTGCCAGCACCGACCTCGGGAGCAATCAGCCCCAGCATTTT | NA | TRBJ1-5 | TRBV7-9 | few
CASSNGSRNRNEQFF | TGTGCCAGCAGCAATGGGAGTCGAAATAGAAATGAGCAGTTCTTC | NA | TRBJ2-1 | TRBV21-1 | NA
CASSEGGTGPLF | TGTGCCAGCAGTGAAGGTGGGACAGGCCCACTCTTC | TRBD1 | TRBJ2-7 | TRBV6-1 | NA
CASSARQGAKETQYF | TGTGCCAGCAGCGCACGACAGGGGGCCAAAGAGACCCAGTACTTC | TRBD1 | TRBJ2-5 | TRBV7-9 | NA
CASSSTGTGAGEQYF | TGTGCCAGCAGTTCCACCGGGACAGGAGCAGGAGAGCAGTACTTC | TRBD1 | TRBJ2-7 | TRBV6-6 | NA
CASSSVMDSLIANTGELFF | TGTGCCAGCAGCTCCGTCATGGACAGTCTTATCGCGAACACCGGGGAGCTGTTTTTT | NA | TRBJ2-2 | TRBV7-8 | once
CASETGRNEKLFF | TGTGCCAGCGAAACCGGGAGAAATGAAAAACTGTTTTTT | NA | TRBJ1-4 | TRBV6-5 | once
CASSLTGVTYEQYF | TGTGCCAGCAGCCTCACAGGGGTAACCTACGAGCAGTACTTC | TRBD1 | TRBJ2-7 | TRBV14 | NA
CASSSWGDRAYVGELFF | TGTGCCAGTAGCTCATGGGGGGACAGGGCTTATGTCGGGGAGCTGTTTTTT | TRBD1 | TRBJ2-2 | TRBV19 | NA
CASSLGPTGNYRGQFF | TGTGCCAGCAGTTTAGGGCCGACAGGGAATTATAGAGGGCAGTTCTTC | TRBD1 | TRBJ2-1 | TRBV28 | NA
CASSSSGSTYTQYF | TGTGCCAGCAGCTCCAGCGGGAGCACGTATACGCAGTATTTT | TRBD2 | TRBJ2-3 | TRBV3-1/TRBV3-2 | few
CASSSRLLTDTQYF | TGTGCCAGCAGCTCCCGACTACTGACAGATACGCAGTATTTT | NA | TRBJ2-3 | TRBV9 | once
CASLRDRGYEQYF | TGTGCCAGTCTCCGGGACAGGGGATATGAGCAGTACTTC | TRBD1 | TRBJ2-7 | TRBV2 | NA
CASSRQGVNNSPLHF | TGTGCCAGCAGTCGACAGGGGGTGAATAATTCACCCCTCCACTTT | TRBD1 | TRBJ1-6 | TRBV28 | once
CASSSQGAWGYTF | TGTGCCAGTAGTTCACAGGGGGCGTGGGGCTACACCTTC | TRBD1 | TRBJ1-2 | TRBV19 | NA
CASSPQNTEAFF | TGTGCCAGCAGCCCCCAGAACACTGAAGCTTTCTTT | NA | TRBJ1-1 | TRBV7-2 | NA
CASSSDSPPYGYTF | TGTGCCAGCAGCTCCGACAGTCCCCCCTATGGCTACACCTTC | NA | TRBJ1-2 | TRBV7-2 | NA
CSAWDRGTTGELFF | TGCAGCGCATGGGACAGGGGTACTACCGGGGAGCTGTTTTTT | TRBD1 | TRBJ2-2 | TRBV29-1 | few
CASSDFESRTEAFF | TGTGCCAGCAGTGATTTCGAGTCACGGACTGAAGCTTTCTTT | NA | TRBJ1-1 | TRBV2 | NA
CASSMSGEAFF | TGTGCCAGTAGTATGAGCGGTGAAGCTTTCTTT | NA | TRBJ1-1 | TRBV19 | NA
CASSLTTGYGYTF | TGTGCCAGCAGTTTAACCACGGGGTATGGCTACACCTTC | NA | TRBJ1-2 | TRBV28 | NA
CASSQDGQSNSPLHF | TGCGCCAGCAGCCAAGATGGACAGTCAAATTCACCCCTCCACTTT | NA | TRBJ1-6 | TRBV4-1 | NA
CASSPYSRVAEAFF | TGTGCCAGCAGCCCTTATTCGAGGGTCGCTGAAGCTTTCTTT | NA | TRBJ1-1 | TRBV9 | NA
CASSLDGAYSGNTIYF | TGTGCCAGCAGCTTAGATGGGGCCTACTCTGGAAACACCATATATTTT | NA | TRBJ1-3 | TRBV11-2 | NA
CASGRLQETQYF | TGTGCCAGCGGTCGCCTACAAGAGACCCAGTACTTC | NA | TRBJ2-5 | TRBV6-5 | NA
CASSESSPDTQYF | TGTGCCAGCAGTGAATCTAGCCCAGATACGCAGTATTTT | NA | TRBJ2-3 | TRBV6-4 | NA
CASSEGSGQGNQPQHF | TGTGCCAGCAGTGAAGGTAGTGGACAGGGTAATCAGCCCCAGCATTTT | TRBD1 | TRBJ1-5 | TRBV6-1 | NA
CASSTPLAGGYNEQFF | TGTGCCAGCAGCACCCCACTAGCGGGAGGGTACAATGAGCAGTTCTTC | TRBD2 | TRBJ2-1 | TRBV9 | NA
CASSLGHSSYEQYF | TGTGCCAGCAGCTTAGGGCACAGTTCCTACGAGCAGTACTTC | NA | TRBJ2-7 | TRBV7-6 | NA
CASRDSGKGQETQYF | TGTGCCAGCCGGGACAGTGGCAAGGGACAAGAGACCCAGTACTTC | TRBD1 | TRBJ2-5 | TRBV2 | NA
CATSRVGQEQPLHF | TGTGCCACCAGCAGAGTGGGACAGGAGCAACCCCTCCACTTT | TRBD1 | TRBJ1-6 | TRBV15 | NA
CASSQGRIAAYGYTF | TGTGCCAGCAGCCAAGGTAGGATTGCGGCCTATGGCTACACCTTC | NA | TRBJ1-2 | TRBV3-1/TRBV3-2 | NA
CASSLGQTYEQYF | TGTGCCAGCTCCCTGGGACAGACCTACGAGCAGTACTTC | TRBD1 | TRBJ2-7 | TRBV11-2 | NA
CASSLGAVPGSYEQYF | TGTGCCAGCAGCTTGGGGGCAGTTCCTGGATCCTACGAGCAGTACTTC | NA | TRBJ2-7 | TRBV5-6 | NA
CASSTRRSSGLETQYF | TGTGCCAGCAGCACGAGAAGGTCTAGCGGTTTGGAGACCCAGTACTTC | TRBD2 | TRBJ2-5 | TRBV5-6 | NA
CASSPDFTDTQYF | TGTGCCAGCTCACCAGACTTTACAGATACGCAGTATTTT | NA | TRBJ2-3 | TRBV18 | NA
CASSFRGKRETQYF | TGTGCCAGCAGTTTCCGCGGAAAACGGGAGACCCAGTACTTC | NA | TRBJ2-5 | TRBV27 | NA
CASSLNSLAEYNEQFF | TGCGCCAGCAGCTTGAATTCCCTAGCGGAATACAATGAGCAGTTCTTC | TRBD2 | TRBJ2-1 | TRBV5-1 | once
CATSREDRGNSPLHF | TGTGCCACCAGCAGAGAGGACAGGGGCAATTCACCCCTCCACTTT | TRBD1 | TRBJ1-6 | TRBV15 | NA
CASKLRGGGTNQPQHF | TGTGCCAGTAAGCTGAGGGGCGGAGGGACCAATCAGCCCCAGCATTTT | NA | TRBJ1-5 | TRBV19 | NA
CASSLTGRVDRDTEAFF | TGTGCCAGCAGCTTAACGGGGAGGGTGGACAGAGACACTGAAGCTTTCTTT | NA | TRBJ1-1 | TRBV7-3 | few
CASSQEQRYAFF | TGTGCCAGCAGCCAAGAGCAGCGTTATGCTTTCTTT | NA | TRBJ1-1 | TRBV3-1/TRBV3-2 | NA
CASTSWGGGRNEQFF | TGTGCCAGCACCTCCTGGGGAGGGGGACGCAATGAGCAGTTCTTC | NA | TRBJ2-1 | TRBV27 | NA
CASSLSRGSNYTF | TGCGCCAGCAGCTTGTCCCGCGGCTCGAACTACACCTTC | NA | TRBJ1-2 | TRBV5-1 | NA
CASSQDRGTSGRALSSYNEQFF | TGTGCCAGCAGCCAAGATAGGGGTACTAGCGGGAGGGCCTTGAGCTCCTACAATGAGCAGTTCTTC | TRBD2 | TRBJ2-1 | TRBV3-1/TRBV3-2 | NA
CASSVPGLVYNEQFF | TGTGCCAGTAGTGTTCCGGGACTAGTCTACAATGAGCAGTTCTTC | TRBD2 | TRBJ2-1 | TRBV19 | NA
CASSQSTTGTEGYTF | TGTGCCAGCAGCCAGAGCACAACCGGGACAGAAGGCTACACCTTC | TRBD1 | TRBJ1-2 | TRBV4-2 | NA
CASSLGLASPDTQYF | TGCGCCAGCAGCTTGGGTCTAGCGTCCCCTGATACGCAGTATTTT | NA | TRBJ2-3 | TRBV5-1 | NA
CASSSSLGQGGGYTF | TGTGCCAGCAGCTCAAGCCTAGGACAGGGGGGTGGCTACACCTTC | TRBD1 | TRBJ1-2 | TRBV7-2 | NA
CASSQDSLAGSDEQFF | TGCGCCAGCAGCCAAGATAGCCTAGCGGGTTCGGATGAGCAGTTCTTC | TRBD2 | TRBJ2-1 | TRBV4-1 | NA
CASSYPRLAGSYEQYF | TGTGCCAGCAGCTACCCCCGACTAGCTGGATCCTACGAGCAGTACTTC | TRBD2 | TRBJ2-7 | TRBV28 | NA
CASSDPGLAGPINTGELFF | TGTGCCAGCAGCGACCCGGGACTAGCGGGTCCCATTAACACCGGGGAGCTGTTTTTT | TRBD2 | TRBJ2-2 | TRBV9 | many
CASSRQPGQGIGDEQFF | TGTGCCAGCAGCCGGCAACCGGGACAGGGGATCGGAGATGAGCAGTTCTTC | TRBD1 | TRBJ2-1 | TRBV4-2 | NA
CASSSHLPANVLTF | TGTGCCAGCAGCTCCCACCTACCGGCCAACGTCCTGACTTTC | NA | TRBJ2-6 | TRBV7-3 | NA
CASSFQGMYQETQYF | TGTGCCAGCAGCTTTCAGGGGATGTACCAAGAGACCCAGTACTTC | NA | TRBJ2-5 | TRBV11-2 | NA